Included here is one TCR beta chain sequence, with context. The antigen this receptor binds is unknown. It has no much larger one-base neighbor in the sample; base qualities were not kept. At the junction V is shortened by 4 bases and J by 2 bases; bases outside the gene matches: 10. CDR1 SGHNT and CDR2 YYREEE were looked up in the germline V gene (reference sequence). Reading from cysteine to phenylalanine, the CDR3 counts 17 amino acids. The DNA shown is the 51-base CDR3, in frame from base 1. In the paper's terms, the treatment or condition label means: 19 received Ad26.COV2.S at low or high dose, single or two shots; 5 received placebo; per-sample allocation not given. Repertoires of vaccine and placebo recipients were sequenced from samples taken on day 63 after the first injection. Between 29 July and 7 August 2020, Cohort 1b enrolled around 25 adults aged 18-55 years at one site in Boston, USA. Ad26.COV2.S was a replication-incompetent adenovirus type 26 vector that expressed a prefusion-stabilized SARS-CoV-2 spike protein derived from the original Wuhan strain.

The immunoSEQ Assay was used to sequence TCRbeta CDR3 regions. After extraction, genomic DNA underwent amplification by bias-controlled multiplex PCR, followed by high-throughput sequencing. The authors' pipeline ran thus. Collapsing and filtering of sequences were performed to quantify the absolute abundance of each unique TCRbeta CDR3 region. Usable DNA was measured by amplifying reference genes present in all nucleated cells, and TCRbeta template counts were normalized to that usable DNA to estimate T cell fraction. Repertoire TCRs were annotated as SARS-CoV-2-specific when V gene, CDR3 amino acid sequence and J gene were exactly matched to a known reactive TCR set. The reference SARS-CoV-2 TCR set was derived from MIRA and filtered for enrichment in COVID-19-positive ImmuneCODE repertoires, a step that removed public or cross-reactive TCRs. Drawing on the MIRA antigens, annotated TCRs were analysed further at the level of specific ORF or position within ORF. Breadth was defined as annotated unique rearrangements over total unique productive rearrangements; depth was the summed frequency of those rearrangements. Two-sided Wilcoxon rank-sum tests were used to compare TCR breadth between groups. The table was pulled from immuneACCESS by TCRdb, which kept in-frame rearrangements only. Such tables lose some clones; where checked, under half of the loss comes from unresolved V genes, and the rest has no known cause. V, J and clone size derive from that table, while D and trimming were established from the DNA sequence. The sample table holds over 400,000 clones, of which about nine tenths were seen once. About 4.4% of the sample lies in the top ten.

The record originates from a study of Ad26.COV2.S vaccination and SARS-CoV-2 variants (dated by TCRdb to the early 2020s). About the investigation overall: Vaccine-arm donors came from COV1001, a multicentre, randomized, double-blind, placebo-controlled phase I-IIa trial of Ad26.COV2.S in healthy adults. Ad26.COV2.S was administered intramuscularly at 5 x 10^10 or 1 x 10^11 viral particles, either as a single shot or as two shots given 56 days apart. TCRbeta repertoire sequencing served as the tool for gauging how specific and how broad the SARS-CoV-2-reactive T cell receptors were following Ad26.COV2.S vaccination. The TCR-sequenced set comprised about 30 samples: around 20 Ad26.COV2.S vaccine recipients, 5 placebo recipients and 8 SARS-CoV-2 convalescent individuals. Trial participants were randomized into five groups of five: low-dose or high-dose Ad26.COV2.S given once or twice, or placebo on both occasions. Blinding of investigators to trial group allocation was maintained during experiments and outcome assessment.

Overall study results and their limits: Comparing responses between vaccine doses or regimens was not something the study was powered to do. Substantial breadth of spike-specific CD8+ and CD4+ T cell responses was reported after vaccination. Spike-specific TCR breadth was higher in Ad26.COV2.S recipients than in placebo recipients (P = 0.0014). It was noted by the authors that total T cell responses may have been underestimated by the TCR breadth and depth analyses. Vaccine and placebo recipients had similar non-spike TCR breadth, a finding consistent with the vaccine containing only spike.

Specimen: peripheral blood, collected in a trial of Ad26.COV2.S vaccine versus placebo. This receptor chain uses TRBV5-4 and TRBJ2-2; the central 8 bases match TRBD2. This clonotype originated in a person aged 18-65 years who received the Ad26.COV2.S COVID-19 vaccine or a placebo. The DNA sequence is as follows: TGTGCCAGCAGCCCGGGGGGAAGCGGGAGTAACACCGGGGAGCTGTTTTTT. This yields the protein CASSPGGSGSNTGELFF.